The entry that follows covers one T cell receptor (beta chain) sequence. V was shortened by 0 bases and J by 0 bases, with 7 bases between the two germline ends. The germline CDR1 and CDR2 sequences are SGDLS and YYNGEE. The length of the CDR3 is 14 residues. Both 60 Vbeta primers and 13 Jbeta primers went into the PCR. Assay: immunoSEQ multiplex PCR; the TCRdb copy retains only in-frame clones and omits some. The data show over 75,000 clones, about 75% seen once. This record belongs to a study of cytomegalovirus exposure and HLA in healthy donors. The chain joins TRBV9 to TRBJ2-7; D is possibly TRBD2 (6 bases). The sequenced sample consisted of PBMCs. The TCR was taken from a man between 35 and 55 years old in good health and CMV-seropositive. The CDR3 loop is CASSVGGDSYEQYF. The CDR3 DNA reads TGTGCCAGCAGCGTAGGCGGGGACTCCTACGAGCAGTACTTC. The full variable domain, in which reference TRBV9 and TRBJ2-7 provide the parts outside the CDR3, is DSGVTQTPKHLITATGQRVTLRCSPRSGDLSVYWYQQSLDQGLQFLIQYYNGEERAKGNILERFSAQQFPDLHSELNLSSLELGDSALYFCASSVGGDSYEQYFGPGTRLTVT.